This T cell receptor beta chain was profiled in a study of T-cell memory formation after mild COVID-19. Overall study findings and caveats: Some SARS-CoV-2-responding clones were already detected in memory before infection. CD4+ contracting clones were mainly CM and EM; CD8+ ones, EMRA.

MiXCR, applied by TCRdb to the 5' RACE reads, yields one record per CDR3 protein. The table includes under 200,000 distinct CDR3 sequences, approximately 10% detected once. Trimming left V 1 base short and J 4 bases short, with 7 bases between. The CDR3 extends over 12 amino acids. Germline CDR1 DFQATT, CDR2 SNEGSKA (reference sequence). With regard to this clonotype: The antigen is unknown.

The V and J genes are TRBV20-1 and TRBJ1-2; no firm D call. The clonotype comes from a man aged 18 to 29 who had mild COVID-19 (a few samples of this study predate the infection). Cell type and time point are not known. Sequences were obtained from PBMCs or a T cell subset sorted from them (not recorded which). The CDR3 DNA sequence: TGCAGTGCTAGAGTCCCGGTCTATGGCTACACCTTC. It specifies CSARVPVYGYTF.